What follows are 23 T cell receptor beta chains derived from one specimen sequenced in a study of blood T cell repertoires in COVID-19. TCRdb keeps only in-frame clones here, not all; method: immunoSEQ multiplex PCR. This sample has roughly 380,000 clones, with 89% found just once. The source material was peripheral blood. The receptors were sampled from a woman aged 40 to 50 with COVID-19, enrolled during active disease.

The chain couples TRBV7-8 to TRBJ1-5, with 9 positions matching TRBD1. CDR1 is SGHVS and CDR2 is FQNEAQ in the germline V gene. The V gene end was trimmed by 4 bases and the J gene end by 1 base; junction bases not matched to a gene: 11. The CDR3 consists of 18 residues. The CDR3 DNA sequence: TGTGCCAGCAGCTCGAGCCCACAGGGGGCTCTAAGCAATCAGCCCCAGCATTTT. Its translation is CASSSSPQGALSNQPQHF.

The V and J genes are TRBV15 and TRBJ1-2; 7 nucleotides agree with TRBD1. The J segment lost 5 bases and the V segment lost 4 bases, leaving 7 bases of the junction unmatched. This CDR3 is 14 amino acids long. Germline V gene lookup returns CDR1 LNHNV and CDR2 YYDKDF (reference sequence). CDR3 nucleotide sequence: TGTGCCACCAGCACAGGGGGACAGAGATATGGCTACACCTTC. Translating gives CATSTGGQRYGYTF.

The gene calls are TRBV28 and TRBJ1-2, with 7 bases lining up with TRBD1. The V gene's germline CDR1 is MDHEN and CDR2 SYDVKM. This CDR3 has 14 residues. Trimming cost V 8 bases and J 4 bases; bases outside gene matches: 10. The CDR3 loop is CASRGVDRAYGYTF. As DNA, the CDR3 is TGTGCCAGCCGTGGGGTCGACAGGGCCTATGGCTACACCTTC.

As concerns this clone: This specimen includes other DNA sequences encoding the same CDR3. The J gene is TRBJ2-1, the V gene TRBV28, with 8 bases lining up with TRBD2. J gave up 0 bases and V 5 bases, and 3 bases lay outside the gene matches. Germline V gives CDR1 MDHEN, CDR2 SYDVKM. This CDR3 has 15 residues. This CDR3 reads CASSPSGGSYNEQFF. The CDR3 nucleotides are TGTGCCAGCAGTCCGAGCGGGGGCTCCTACAATGAGCAGTTCTTC.

The V and J genes are TRBV5-1 and TRBJ1-3; D remains unclear. V was trimmed by 5 bases and J by 0 bases, leaving 15 bases between them. The CDR3 sequence is 16 residues long. Germline V gives CDR1 SGHRS, CDR2 YFSETQ. CDR3 bases: TGCGCCAGCAGAGGTGGGCAGTTAAACTCTGGAAACACCATATATTTT. Translated: CASRGGQLNSGNTIYF.

CDR3 sequence reads: CAINSGQGLITEAFF. CDR3 nucleotide sequence: TGTGCCATCAACTCTGGGCAGGGCTTAATTACTGAAGCTTTCTTT. The V and J genes are TRBV10-3 and TRBJ1-1; tentatively, D is TRBD1 (5 bases). Trimming cost V 7 bases and J 5 bases, with 20 bases left between them. Germline-derived CDR1 and CDR2 are ENHRY and SYGVKD. The CDR3 length is 15 residues.

The V call is TRBV6-5, the J call TRBJ2-2; no clear D gene. Germline lookup yields CDR1 MNHEY and CDR2 SVGAGI. This CDR3 has 12 residues. Trimming pared 7 bases from V and 5 bases from J, leaving 8 bases between. The CDR3 region is CASTTRTGELFF. As DNA, the CDR3 is TGTGCCAGCACGACAAGAACCGGGGAGCTGTTTTTT.

This clone was counted a single time. The gene calls are TRBV9 and TRBJ2-1; 8 nucleotides align to TRBD2. The germline V gene has CDR1 SGDLS and CDR2 YYNGEE. This CDR3 comprises 17 residues. J gave up 7 bases and V 0 bases, and 12 bases lay outside the gene matches. The chain's CDR3 is CASSVGIWAGGQNEQFF. For the CDR3, the DNA is TGTGCCAGCAGCGTAGGTATTTGGGCGGGGGGCCAGAATGAGCAGTTCTTC. The whole variable domain, remainder taken from reference TRBV9 and TRBJ2-1, is DSGVTQTPKHLITATGQRVTLRCSPRSGDLSVYWYQQSLDQGLQFLIQYYNGEERAKGNILERFSAQQFPDLHSELNLSSLELGDSALYFCASSVGIWAGGQNEQFFGPGTRLTVL.

V usage is TRBV15 and J usage is TRBJ2-7; 9 nucleotides match TRBD1. The V gene end was trimmed by 4 bases and the J gene end by 3 bases; junction bases not matched to a gene: 7. The germline V gene encodes CDR1 LNHNV and CDR2 YYDKDF (reference sequence). The CDR3 extends over 15 amino acids. As DNA, the CDR3 is TGTGCCACCAGCAAGGACAGGGGTGGTAACTACGAGCAGTACTTC. It specifies CATSKDRGGNYEQYF.

The chain uses TRBV25-1 and TRBJ1-5; D is ambiguous. Between the trimmed V and J ends, which lost 8 bases and 5 bases, there was a span of 13 bases. The CDR3 has 13 amino acids. The germline V gene has CDR1 MGHDK and CDR2 SYGVNS. The chain's CDR3 is CASAKMADQPQHF. The DNA for the CDR3 is TGTGCCAGCGCGAAGATGGCGGATCAGCCCCAGCATTTT.

This chain connects TRBV19 to TRBJ1-2; D not resolved. The germline CDR1 and CDR2 sequences are LNHDA and SQIVND (reference sequence). The CDR3 totals 13 residues. V was clipped by 5 bases and J by 2 bases, with 9 bases between them. CDR3 residues: CASSGKPNYGYTF. For the CDR3, the DNA is TGTGCCAGTAGTGGCAAACCGAACTATGGCTACACCTTC.

This rearrangement joins TRBV27 to TRBJ1-2, with 8 bases matching TRBD1. Germline V gives CDR1 MNHEY, CDR2 SMNVEV (reference sequence). This CDR3 has 13 amino acids. J lost 6 bases, V lost 5 bases, and 5 bases had no gene match. The CDR3 loop is CASSPWTGNGYTF. The CDR3 region has the DNA TGTGCCAGCAGTCCCTGGACAGGGAATGGCTACACCTTC.

The chain combines TRBV7-6 with TRBJ1-4; TRBD1 agrees at 9 bases. The length of the CDR3 is 15 residues. Germline loops: CDR1 SGHVS, CDR2 FNYEAQ. Trimming removed 5 bases from V and 10 bases from J; junction bases left unmatched: 11. CDR3 bases: TGTGCCAGCAGCCCTTACCGGGACAGGGCAGGAAAACTGTTTTTT. This gives the protein CASSPYRDRAGKLFF.

This rearrangement joins TRBV9 to TRBJ1-1; 10 nucleotides match TRBD1. Germline-derived CDR1 and CDR2 are SGDLS and YYNGEE. J lost 1 base, V lost 4 bases, and 4 bases had no gene match. The CDR3 totals 15 residues. CDR3: CASSMTGGANTEAFF. CDR3 DNA sequence: TGTGCCAGCAGCATGACAGGGGGCGCGAACACTGAAGCTTTCTTT.

The CDR3 coding sequence is TGTGCCAGCACCTCCTGGGGGGGCTCGAACACTGAAGCTTTCTTT. Protein sequence: CASTSWGGSNTEAFF. The chain carries TRBV27 and TRBJ1-1, with D maybe TRBD1 (6 bases). Germline CDR1 MNHEY, CDR2 SMNVEV (reference sequence). V lost 7 bases and J 1 base, leaving 16 bases between the germline ends. This CDR3 spans 15 amino acids.

CDR3 sequence reads: CASSPRGLAGGDEQFF. Here the CDR3 DNA reads TGTGCCAGCAGTCCACGGGGACTAGCGGGAGGGGATGAGCAGTTCTTC. The chain is built from TRBV6-2 or TRBV6-3 and TRBJ2-1; 16 nucleotides line up with TRBD2. Unmatched junction bases numbered 6, after V lost 5 bases and J lost 8 bases. The germline gives CDR1 MNHEY, CDR2 SVGEGT. The CDR3 is made up of 16 amino acids.

The chain joins TRBV4-1 to TRBJ1-5; D is ambiguous. The V gene's germline CDR1 is MGHRA and CDR2 YSYEKL. With 1 base removed from V and 1 base from J, the gap between germline ends came to 11 bases. The CDR3 contains 16 residues. The CDR3 DNA is TGCGCCAGCAGCCAAGGGGCCGACCCGAGCAATCAGCCCCAGCATTTT. Amino acids: CASSQGADPSNQPQHF.

This clone turned up a few times. V and J are TRBV28 and TRBJ1-6, with TRBD1 identical over 7 bases. After removal of 2 bases from V and 16 bases from J, the junction contained 17 bases not matched to a gene. Germline V gene sequence: CDR1 MDHEN, CDR2 SYDVKM. The CDR3 length is 16 residues. The CDR3 sequence: CASSLGVRGYLLGLHF. CDR3 nucleotides: TGTGCCAGCAGTTTAGGTGTCAGGGGGTACCTTTTGGGTCTCCACTTT.

The V and J genes are TRBV27 and TRBJ1-2, with 10 bases fitting TRBD1. Per the germline V gene, CDR1 is MNHEY and CDR2 is SMNVEV (reference sequence). Trimming at V came to 5 bases and at J to 0 bases, leaving 12 bases not matched to a gene. The CDR3 runs to 18 residues. The CDR3 coding sequence is TGTGCCAGCAGTACCCTAGGGACAGGGGTAGATTCTAACTATGGCTACACCTTC. Amino acid sequence: CASSTLGTGVDSNYGYTF.

The J gene is TRBJ1-4, the V gene TRBV10-3; D is uncertain. Germline loops: CDR1 ENHRY, CDR2 SYGVKD. The CDR3 is made up of 14 amino acids. Trimming removed 6 bases from V and 0 bases from J, with 8 bases in between. CDR3 in amino acids: CAISVTPTNEKLFF. In nucleotides, the CDR3 is TGTGCCATCAGCGTGACACCAACTAATGAAAAACTGTTTTTT.

The rearrangement uses TRBV7-3 and TRBJ2-1, with 10 bases identical to TRBD2. The junction had 6 bases not matched to a gene; V was cut back by 6 bases and J by 10 bases. There are 13 residues in the CDR3. Germline CDR1 and CDR2: SGHTA and FQGTGA. Written as DNA, the CDR3 is TGTGCCAGCAGTTATGGTAGCGGGGGGGAGCAGTTCTTC. Amino acid sequence: CASSYGSGGEQFF.

The chain is built from TRBV6-6 and TRBJ1-5, with TRBD1 as a possible D gene (5 bases). This CDR3 is built from 17 residues. The germline gives CDR1 MNHNY, CDR2 SVGAGI (reference sequence). V was pared by 5 bases and J by 5 bases, with 22 bases between. CDR3 bases: TGTGCCAGCAGTCGGTCTGGGTGGGACTCGGCCCATCAGCCCCAGCATTTT. As protein: CASSRSGWDSAHQPQHF.

In its sample, this clone was seen once. The chain is built from TRBV10-3 and TRBJ1-2; no reliable D call. Looked up from germline, CDR1 is ENHRY and CDR2 is SYGVKD. The CDR3 consists of 15 residues. Deletions cut 7 bases from V and 4 bases from J, with 19 bases between. CDR3 residues: CAITTRTGPRYGYTF. Written as DNA, the CDR3 is TGTGCCATCACTACCCGGACTGGACCACGCTATGGCTACACCTTC.